The 28 T cell receptor beta chains below come from one sample, sequenced in a study of preoperative IRX-2 immunotherapy in early breast cancer. TCRdb's table, derived via immunoSEQ multiplex PCR, lists solely in-frame clones and lacks some. The sample lists roughly 6,000 clones, over 70% occurring once. Treatment of the sample: preoperative locoregional IRX-2 cytokine immunotherapy. The input for sequencing was tumor tissue, taken before IRX-2 immunotherapy. Receptor source: a human donor with breast cancer.

This sequence joins TRBV19 and TRBJ2-2; 8 nucleotides line up with TRBD1. The CDR3 totals 15 residues. Germline lookup yields CDR1 LNHDA and CDR2 SQIVND (reference sequence). Unmatched junction bases numbered 4, after V lost 6 bases and J lost 1 base. CDR3 amino acids: CASSPGTGNTGELFF. CDR3 sequence (DNA): TGTGCCAGTAGCCCGGGGACAGGGAACACCGGGGAGCTGTTTTTT.

V gene TRBV6-8 combines with J gene TRBJ2-7, with TRBD2 matching over 12 bases. From germline, CDR1 is MNHGY and CDR2 SAAAGT. The CDR3 consists of 13 residues. V was pared by 5 bases and J by 10 bases, with 6 bases of the junction left unmatched. CDR3 sequence reads: CASSAGTSGLQYF. The CDR3 nucleotides are TGTGCCAGCAGTGCCGGGACTAGCGGGCTTCAGTACTTC.

This chain uses TRBV14 with TRBJ1-1; a possible D gene is TRBD1 (6 bases). This CDR3 comprises 19 residues. The V and J ends lost 0 bases and 4 bases respectively, with 24 bases between them. Germline-derived CDR1 and CDR2 are SGHDN and FVKESK. This CDR3 is CASSQEGGAGHVWGTEAFF. DNA of the CDR3: TGTGCCAGCAGCCAAGAAGGGGGAGCAGGGCACGTTTGGGGCACTGAAGCTTTCTTT.

The genes are TRBV6-8 and TRBJ1-2; D not resolved. CDR3 size: 17 residues. V was pared by 6 bases and J by 8 bases, with 28 bases between. Germline V gene lookup returns CDR1 MNHGY and CDR2 SAAAGT. The CDR3 loop reads CASSQPKDGRRGSGYTF. In DNA, the CDR3 is TGTGCCAGCAGCCAACCTAAGGACGGGCGACGGGGATCAGGCTACACCTTC.

J is TRBJ1-2 and V is TRBV11-3; TRBD1 might be the D (6 bases). Germline V gives CDR1 SGHNT, CDR2 YENEEA. Trimming removed 8 bases at V and 4 bases at J, with 20 bases between. The CDR3 is 15 residues long. CDR3 protein: CASCRQTGSFYGYTF. The CDR3 coding sequence is TGTGCCAGCTGCAGGCAGACAGGATCATTCTATGGCTACACCTTC.

This clone showed up just a few times. J is TRBJ2-7 and V is TRBV28, with 10 positions matching TRBD1. The CDR3 is 15 amino acids. Trimming removed 3 bases from V and 2 bases from J; junction bases left unmatched: 4. CDR1 is MDHEN and CDR2 is SYDVKM in the germline V gene. Here the CDR3 DNA reads TGTGCCAGCAGTTTTTGGGGACAGGGGACCTACGAGCAGTACTTC. Translation gives CASSFWGQGTYEQYF.

The table lists this clone with a few counts. J is TRBJ1-2 and V is TRBV5-1; D remains ambiguous. V dropped 0 bases and J dropped 7 bases, with 13 bases sitting between them. The CDR3 is 14 residues long. Germline CDR1 reads SGHRS; CDR2 reads YFSETQ. The CDR3 is CASSLETGLGGYTF. The CDR3 DNA reads TGCGCCAGCAGCTTGGAGACGGGATTAGGTGGCTACACCTTC.

The CDR3: CASSPWGQGESPLHF. The CDR3 nucleotides read TGTGCCAGTAGTCCCTGGGGACAGGGAGAGTCACCCCTCCACTTT. The rearrangement uses TRBV19 and TRBJ1-6; 9 bases agree with TRBD1. Trimming took 5 bases from V and 10 from J; bases not matched to a gene: 9. This CDR3 has 15 amino acids. In germline, CDR1 is LNHDA, CDR2 SQIVND (reference sequence). Full variable domain (outside the CDR3, taken from reference TRBV19 and TRBJ1-6): DGGITQSPKYLFRKEGQNVTLSCEQNLNHDAMYWYRQDPGQGLRLIYYSQIVNDFQKGDIAEGYSVSREKKESFPLTVTSAQKNPTAFYLCASSPWGQGESPLHFGNGTRLTVT.

This chain joins TRBV6-8 and TRBJ2-2; maybe TRBD1 (6 bases). CDR1 is MNHGY and CDR2 is SAAAGT in the germline V gene. Trimming removed 9 bases from V and 4 bases from J, with 30 bases in between. This CDR3 has 19 amino acids. CDR3 sequence: CARLGDRPQQGSLTGELFF. Here the CDR3 DNA reads TGTGCCAGACTAGGAGACAGACCTCAACAGGGTTCTCTCACCGGGGAGCTGTTTTTT.

This CDR3 is CAWSPWGTGNEKLFF. Here the CDR3 DNA reads TGTGCCTGGAGTCCTTGGGGGACGGGGAATGAAAAACTGTTTTTT. This chain uses TRBV30 with TRBJ1-4; TRBD1 might be the D (5 bases). The CDR3 runs 15 residues. Trimming stripped 2 bases from V and 5 bases from J, with 15 bases between. Germline assignment: CDR1 GTSNPN and CDR2 SVGIG (reference sequence).

This chain uses TRBV19 with TRBJ1-5; D perhaps matches TRBD1 (5 bases). V was cut by 4 bases and J by 0 bases, with 16 bases left in between. Germline loops: CDR1 LNHDA, CDR2 SQIVND (reference sequence). The CDR3 consists of 17 residues. This chain's CDR3 is CASSTPRDRSSNQPQHF. DNA for the CDR3: TGTGCCAGTAGTACCCCCCGGGACCGAAGTAGCAATCAGCCCCAGCATTTT.

This clone is deemed medium-sized. The J gene is TRBJ2-7, the V gene TRBV19; D uncertain. Between the trimmed V and J ends, which lost 3 bases and 3 bases, there was a span of 12 bases. There are 14 residues in the CDR3. Germline assignment: CDR1 LNHDA and CDR2 SQIVND (reference sequence). The CDR3 loop is CASSITATNYEQYF. CDR3 sequence (DNA): TGTGCCAGTAGTATTACAGCCACAAACTACGAGCAGTACTTC.

The V gene is TRBV6-8, the J gene TRBJ2-3; D is perhaps TRBD1 or TRBD2 (5 bases each). The CDR3 extends over 14 amino acids. CDR1 and CDR2 (germline): MNHGY, SAAAGT. Trimming took off 5 bases at V and 2 bases at J, with 11 bases between the two ends. The CDR3 sequence: CASSPRGPTDTQYF. CDR3 bases: TGTGCCAGCAGTCCACGGGGCCCCACAGATACGCAGTATTTT.

The CDR3 loop is CASSAWDRGELFF. The CDR3, as DNA: TGCGCCAGCAGCGCTTGGGATAGGGGAGAACTGTTTTTT. This chain links TRBV1 with TRBJ1-4. TRBV1 is a known pseudogene. The CDR3 totals 13 residues.

V and J are TRBV6-8 and TRBJ2-2; D is uncertain. CDR3 length equals 16 residues. Germline-derived CDR1 and CDR2 are MNHGY and SAAAGT. With 2 bases removed from V and 4 bases from J, the gap between germline ends came to 14 bases. Written as DNA, the CDR3 is TGTGCCAGCAGTTACAGTGCCAAGTCCCCCACCGGGGAGCTGTTTTTT. Amino acid sequence: CASSYSAKSPTGELFF.

The chain links TRBV5-1 to TRBJ1-4; no clear D. In germline, CDR1 is SGHRS, CDR2 YFSETQ. This CDR3 is 15 amino acids long. Trimming took off 3 bases at V and 4 bases at J, with 13 bases between the two ends. In DNA, the CDR3 is TGCGCCAGCAGCTCCGGGAAAGGACGTAATGAAAAACTGTTTTTT. The encoded protein is CASSSGKGRNEKLFF.

This rearrangement joins TRBV7-1 to TRBJ1-4; D not resolved. TRBV7-1 is designated an ORF whose function remains uncertain. The CDR3 totals 15 residues. V lost 5 bases, J lost 8 bases, and 18 bases lay in between. CDR3 in DNA: TGTGCCAGCAGCCGCAGGAGCCCTTTGAGGGAAAAACTGTTTTTT. This sequence encodes CASSRRSPLREKLFF.

The V and J genes are TRBV5-1 and TRBJ1-1; D not resolved. V gave up 0 bases and J gave up 3 bases, with 12 bases separating them. The germline CDR1 and CDR2 sequences are SGHRS and YFSETQ. This CDR3 is 15 amino acids long. The CDR3 spells CASSLDGSVDTEAFF. In DNA, the CDR3 is TGCGCCAGCAGCTTGGACGGCAGTGTGGACACTGAAGCTTTCTTT.

The chain employs TRBV7-1 and TRBJ2-1, with D possibly matching TRBD2 (6 bases). TRBV7-1 is filed as an ORF, its function uncertain. Trimming cost V 5 bases and J 2 bases, with 28 bases left between them. CDR3 size: 20 residues. The CDR3 loop is CASSVAPFYAGPLTYNEQFF. DNA for the CDR3: TGTGCCAGCAGCGTAGCCCCTTTCTACGCGGGGCCACTTACCTACAATGAGCAGTTCTTC.

V gene TRBV28 combines with J gene TRBJ1-1; D gene unclear. The germline V and J ends were trimmed by 3 bases and 7 bases, with 12 bases remaining between them. Germline V CDR1 and CDR2: MDHEN, SYDVKM. The CDR3 has 13 amino acids. Written as DNA, the CDR3 is TGTGCCAGCAGTTTGGTAGACATTGGTGAAGCTTTCTTT. Its protein is CASSLVDIGEAFF.

V is TRBV11-3 and J is TRBJ2-2; tentative D call: TRBD2 (6 bases). This CDR3 has 14 amino acids. V gave up 8 bases and J gave up 2 bases, with 12 bases separating them. Per germline, CDR1 SGHNT and CDR2 YENEEA. The CDR3 reads CASSWRGNTGELFF. DNA of the CDR3: TGTGCCAGCTCTTGGAGGGGTAACACCGGGGAGCTGTTTTTT.

This sequence joins TRBV11-3 and TRBJ1-1; 7 nucleotides agree with TRBD1. The V gene end was trimmed by 5 bases and the J gene end by 5 bases; junction bases not matched to a gene: 11. Germline CDR1 and CDR2: SGHNT and YENEEA. This CDR3 has 15 amino acids. The CDR3, as DNA: TGTGCCAGCAGCCCTCACCCAGGGGGTAGGACTGAAGCTTTCTTT. It codes for CASSPHPGGRTEAFF.

The V and J genes are TRBV6-8 and TRBJ1-1; D perhaps matches TRBD1 (5 bases). Germline values: CDR1 MNHGY, CDR2 SAAAGT. The CDR3 length is 15 residues. Trimming left V 0 bases short and J 0 bases short, with 8 bases between. CDR3 sequence reads: CASSYSGVVNTEAFF. Here the CDR3 DNA reads TGTGCCAGCAGTTACTCGGGGGTGGTGAACACTGAAGCTTTCTTT.

V is TRBV19 and J is TRBJ1-1; possible D gene TRBD1, 6 bases. Trimming shortened V by 10 bases and J by 5 bases, and 20 bases separated the two germline ends. This CDR3 contains 14 residues. The V gene's germline CDR1 is LNHDA and CDR2 SQIVND (reference sequence). CDR3 DNA: TGTGCCACTGGACCCAGGGGAGGGAGAACTGAAGCTTTCTTT. Translating gives CATGPRGGRTEAFF.

The chain joins TRBV7-7 to TRBJ1-2, with D possibly TRBD1 on 5 matching bases. Germline CDR1 and CDR2: SSHAT and FNYEAQ (reference sequence). V lost 5 bases and J lost 4, with 17 bases in between. The length of the CDR3 is 15 residues. The CDR3: CASSPWIDSPYGYTF. The CDR3 DNA follows: TGTGCCAGCAGCCCTTGGATTGACAGCCCCTATGGCTACACCTTC. Based on the CDR3 plus reference TRBV7-7 and TRBJ1-2, the full variable domain is GAGVSQSPRYKVTKRGQDVTLRCDPISSHATLYWYQQALGQGPEFLTYFNYEAQPDKSGLPSDRFSAERPEGSISTLTIQRTEQRDSAMYRCASSPWIDSPYGYTFGSGTRLTVV.

The CDR3 DNA sequence: TGTGCCAGCAGGGGACAGGGTATTGCGCACAATGAAAAACTGTTTTTT. Amino acids: CASRGQGIAHNEKLFF. The gene calls are TRBV28 and TRBJ1-4, with 9 bases identical to TRBD1. The V segment lost 6 bases and the J segment 5 bases; nucleotides outside the gene matches: 10. CDR3 length: 16 amino acids. The germline V gene encodes CDR1 MDHEN and CDR2 SYDVKM.

CDR3 region: CASSLRGSGADTQYF. Written as DNA, the CDR3 is TGCGCCAGCAGCCTACGTGGGAGCGGGGCAGATACGCAGTATTTT. The chain links TRBV5-1 to TRBJ2-3, with 7 bases aligning to TRBD2. The CDR3 consists of 15 residues. Germline assignment: CDR1 SGHRS and CDR2 YFSETQ. V was pared by 4 bases and J by 4 bases, with 9 bases of the junction left unmatched.

V gene TRBV6-8 combines with J gene TRBJ2-5; 14 bases line up with TRBD2. CDR1 and CDR2 from the germline V gene are MNHGY and SAAAGT. CDR3 length equals 15 residues. J gave up 5 bases and V 7 bases, and 6 bases lay outside the gene matches. The CDR3 DNA follows: TGTGCCAGCACCCTGACTAGCGGGGGGGAGGAGACCCAGTACTTC. This translates into CASTLTSGGEETQYF.